The T cell receptor beta chain described here comes from a study of T cells in Graves' hyperthyroidism and ophthalmopathy. Study results and limitations: Most thyroid clonotypes expanded above 0.001 were also detected in blood.

Amplification targeted TCR beta CDR3 regions from RNA transcripts. TCR CDR3 regions were first amplified by RT-PCR with HTBI primers. TCRdb called the multiplex PCR reads again in MiXCR, with one record for every CDR3 protein. The profile covers around 580,000 distinct CDR3 sequences, with approximately 44% appearing a single time and about 8% taken by the ten largest. Comment on this clonotype: Its antigen is undetermined.

Germline assignment: CDR1 SGHTA and CDR2 FQGNSA. There are 15 residues in the CDR3. J was trimmed by 11 bases and V by 1 base; bases with no gene match: 7. The V and J genes are TRBV7-2 and TRBJ1-5, with 11 positions matching TRBD1. Sequenced material: peripheral blood or thyroid tissue (not recorded which). The source of this sequence is a woman between 18 and 29 years old with Graves' hyperthyroidism. The CDR3 DNA reads TGTGCCAGCAGCTTAGACGGACAGGGGGCTCGTTCCCAGCATTTT. Translation: CASSLDGQGARSQHF.